This TCR beta chain appears in the sequencing data of a study of CD8 T cells in Susac syndrome. RNA amounts of about 0.5 to 1 ug underwent reverse transcription with random hexamers. MiXCR, applied by TCRdb to the immunoSEQ multiplex PCR reads, yields one record per CDR3 protein. The sample lists about 200,000 distinct CDR3 sequences, 90% to 95% occurring once. CDR1 is LNHNV and CDR2 is YYDKDF in the germline V gene (reference sequence). Deletions cut 0 bases from V and 5 bases from J, with 10 bases between. The CDR3 runs to 14 residues. The rearrangement joins TRBV15 to TRBJ2-5; D gene uncertain. This clonotype originated in a human donor in good health. Source material: CD4+ T cells from PBMCs. The CDR3 reads CATSRDQYTETQYF. CDR3 DNA: TGTGCCACCAGCAGAGATCAATATACGGAGACCCAGTACTTC.